This TCR beta chain was captured by sequencing in a study of CD8+ T cells in alopecia areata. Study-level findings and limits: Among the cells sequenced in scalp samples are also the resident alphabeta T cells of normal skin. Treatment with tofacitinib significantly lowered scalp clonality and reduced expanded CD8+ clones among the top 100.

The CDR3 length is 17 residues. V dropped 8 bases and J dropped 0; count of bases not matched to a gene: 13. Germline V gene sequence: CDR1 GTSNPN, CDR2 SVGIG (reference sequence). Sequencing relied on a cDNA template that was reverse transcribed from extracted RNA. The data were produced by immunoSEQ multiplex PCR, yet TCRdb's version contains in-frame clones alone and is incomplete. The repertoire holds fewer than 250,000 clones, with approximately 60% as singletons. The treatment was: oral pan-JAK inhibitor, 5-10 mg twice daily. Punch biopsies of lesional scalp, plus peripheral blood, were taken from alopecia areata patients. On this clone: Antigen unknown.

This TCR was sampled from a human donor with alopecia areata. The gene calls are TRBV30 and TRBJ2-6; 7 nucleotides line up with TRBD2. The source was CD4+ T cells sorted from blood, collected at week 4, from a patient treated with tofacitinib. As DNA, the CDR3 is TGTGCCCACCGCGGCGGGAGCCTTTCCTCTGGGGCCAACGTCCTGACTTTC. Translated: CAHRGGSLSSGANVLTF. The whole variable domain, remainder taken from reference TRBV30 and TRBJ2-6, is SQTIHQWPATLVQPVGSPLSLECTVEGTSNPNLYWYRQAAGRGLQLLFYSVGIGQISSEVPQNLSASRPQDRQFILSSKKLLLSDSGFYLCAHRGGSLSSGANVLTFGAGSRLTVL.